The source of this TCR beta chain is a study of blood T cell repertoires in COVID-19. Study details: Samples came from the United States, Italy and Spain, spanning acute and convalescent COVID-19. PBMCs, B-cell-depleted T cells, or T cells provided the cDNA or gDNA that made up the material.

Germline CDR1 reads SEHNR; CDR2 reads FQNEAQ (reference sequence). V lost 6 bases, J lost 6 bases, and 11 bases lay in between. The CDR3 runs to 13 residues. Profiled with immunoSEQ multiplex PCR; TCRdb holds only in-frame clones, not every one. Among 68,000 or so clones listed, roughly three quarters were seen once. V usage is TRBV7-9 and J usage is TRBJ1-4; no reliable D call. The receptor was isolated from a woman between 50 and 59 years old with acute or convalescent COVID-19. The source material was peripheral blood. CDR3 region: CASRREGDEKLFF. The CDR3 DNA follows: TGTGCCAGCAGAAGAGAGGGCGATGAAAAACTGTTTTTT.